The 19 T cell receptor beta chains given below trace back to one sample, sequenced in a study of cytomegalovirus exposure and HLA in healthy donors. TCRdb's copy holds only in-frame clones and misses some; the assay was immunoSEQ multiplex PCR. The table records under 150,000 clones, approximately 86% of them present only once. Sequenced material: PBMCs. The receptor source for this set is a man between 18 and 35 years old in good health and CMV-seropositive.

This clone was recorded only once. The chain employs TRBV6-1 and TRBJ2-7, with 7 bases matching TRBD1. The CDR3 runs to 15 residues. Germline CDR1 MNHNS, CDR2 SASEGT. Trimming at V came to 2 bases and at J to 1 base, leaving 5 bases not matched to a gene. In nucleotides, the CDR3 is TGTGCCAGCAGTGAAACCTGGACAGGATCCTACGAGCAGTACTTC. Amino acid sequence: CASSETWTGSYEQYF.

This clone appeared many times. The chain is built from TRBV5-8 and TRBJ1-6; D is undetermined. This CDR3 is built from 14 residues. The V end was cut by 0 bases, the J end by 4 bases, with 5 bases between. Germline V lookup: CDR1 SGHTS, CDR2 YDEGEE. The CDR3 spells CASSLGQYNSPLHF. The CDR3 DNA follows: TGTGCCAGCAGCTTGGGACAATATAATTCACCCCTCCACTTT.

The chain couples TRBV7-6 to TRBJ2-5, with 10 bases that match TRBD1. V gave up 2 bases and J gave up 5 bases; unmatched junction bases: 8. Germline V gene lookup returns CDR1 SGHVS and CDR2 FNYEAQ. The CDR3 has 16 residues. As DNA, the CDR3 is TGTGCCAGCAGCTTACGAGGGACAGGGGATGGGGAGACCCAGTACTTC. Protein sequence: CASSLRGTGDGETQYF.

This chain connects TRBV5-1 to TRBJ2-5, with D possibly TRBD2 on 5 matching bases. Trimming stripped 4 bases from V and 7 bases from J, with 11 bases between. Germline loops: CDR1 SGHRS, CDR2 YFSETQ. This CDR3 has 12 amino acids. CDR3 bases: TGCGCCAGCAGCGGAGGACCGACGACCCAGTACTTC. This codes for CASSGGPTTQYF.

The chain joins TRBV19 to TRBJ2-1; 16 nucleotides match TRBD2. The trim removed 4 bases at V and 12 bases at J, leaving 18 bases unmatched. Germline V gene lookup returns CDR1 LNHDA and CDR2 SQIVND (reference sequence). The CDR3 is 19 amino acids. The CDR3 sequence: CASSTQGLAGGELALVQFF. In nucleotides, the CDR3 is TGTGCCAGTAGTACCCAGGGACTAGCGGGAGGGGAACTCGCTCTAGTGCAGTTCTTC.

The chain has TRBV19 and TRBJ2-7; 9 bases are a match to TRBD1. This CDR3 comprises 15 residues. The V and J ends lost 4 bases and 6 bases, in that order; junction bases with no gene match: 10. Germline V lookup: CDR1 LNHDA, CDR2 SQIVND (reference sequence). This chain's CDR3 is CASSTRPGQGGEQYF. In DNA, the CDR3 is TGTGCCAGTAGTACCCGGCCGGGACAGGGAGGCGAGCAGTACTTC.

The chain combines TRBV4-1 with TRBJ2-7; D is unclear. The germline V gene has CDR1 MGHRA and CDR2 YSYEKL. Trimming removed 4 bases from V and 0 bases from J, with 16 bases in between. The CDR3 is 16 residues long. CDR3 sequence reads: CASSRQIQKSSYEQYF. The CDR3 DNA reads as TGCGCCAGCAGCCGCCAGATACAAAAAAGCTCCTACGAGCAGTACTTC.

CDR3 nucleotides: TGTGCCAGCAGCCTTGCCGGGTCCTACGAGCAGTACTTC. Encoded protein: CASSLAGSYEQYF. V usage is TRBV27 and J usage is TRBJ2-7; D unresolved. Germline lookup yields CDR1 MNHEY and CDR2 SMNVEV (reference sequence). This CDR3 has 13 residues. The V end lost 6 bases, the J end lost 1 base, and 10 bases lay between the germline ends.

V usage is TRBV29-1 and J usage is TRBJ2-6; possibly TRBD2 for D (5 bases). The ends were cut back, 4 bases at V and 0 bases at J, with 10 bases in the middle. Germline V lookup: CDR1 SQVTM, CDR2 ANQGSEA. The CDR3 covers 15 residues. The CDR3: CSVGGLFSGANVLTF. As DNA, the CDR3 is TGCAGCGTTGGCGGGCTTTTCTCTGGGGCCAACGTCCTGACTTTC.

The rearrangement links TRBV19 to TRBJ2-7; TRBD2 matches 11 bases. The ends lost 5 bases at V and 4 bases at J; junction bases unmatched: 7. This CDR3 comprises 15 residues. Germline V CDR1 and CDR2: LNHDA, SQIVND (reference sequence). The CDR3 bases are TGTGCCAGTAGTTTTCCGGGACTAGCGGTTTACGAGCAGTACTTC. Its protein is CASSFPGLAVYEQYF.

This clone was recorded once. The chain couples TRBV9 to TRBJ2-7; D is possibly TRBD1 (6 bases). Germline V gene data show CDR1 as SGDLS and CDR2 as YYNGEE. The CDR3 loop spans 18 amino acids. V shed 3 bases and J shed 2 bases, with 24 bases lying between them. The CDR3 protein is CASSASSSTGEYPYEQYF. CDR3 DNA: TGTGCCAGCAGCGCCTCTTCTTCGACAGGCGAATACCCCTACGAGCAGTACTTC.

This rearrangement joins TRBV7-2 to TRBJ1-5; possibly TRBD1 for D (5 bases). Germline V lookup: CDR1 SGHTA, CDR2 FQGNSA. This CDR3 has 15 amino acids. V dropped 5 bases and J dropped 2 bases, with 13 bases sitting between them. The CDR3 here is CASSPLGGGNQPQHF. The CDR3 region has the DNA TGTGCCAGCAGCCCGTTGGGGGGGGGCAATCAGCCCCAGCATTTT.

J is TRBJ1-2 and V is TRBV28; maybe TRBD1 (5 bases). Trimming left V 7 bases short and J 6 bases short, with 15 bases between. This CDR3 is 13 amino acids long. Germline assignment: CDR1 MDHEN and CDR2 SYDVKM. CDR3 sequence reads: CASKPTGGDGYTF. The CDR3 DNA reads as TGTGCCAGCAAGCCAACGGGGGGGGATGGCTACACCTTC.

The chain recombines TRBV6-1 with TRBJ1-1; 7 bases match TRBD1. The germline V gene has CDR1 MNHNS and CDR2 SASEGT. V lost 6 bases and J lost 3; bases outside the gene matches: 1. CDR3 length equals 12 residues. The CDR3 protein is CASRQGYTEAFF. The CDR3 nucleotides are TGTGCCAGCAGACAGGGGTACACTGAAGCTTTCTTT.

This clone was picked up one time. The chain couples TRBV30 to TRBJ2-6; TRBD2 matches at 7 bases. V lost 3 bases, J lost 2 bases, and 4 bases stayed unmatched. The length of the CDR3 is 15 residues. The germline V gene has CDR1 GTSNPN and CDR2 SVGIG (reference sequence). The CDR3 nucleotides are TGTGCCTGGAGCTCACTAGCGACTGGGGCCAACGTCCTGACTTTC. This codes for CAWSSLATGANVLTF.

This chain uses TRBV29-1 with TRBJ2-3; 7 positions match TRBD1. Unmatched junction bases numbered 8, after V lost 2 bases and J lost 6 bases. The CDR3 covers 14 residues. The germline CDR1 and CDR2 sequences are SQVTM and ANQGSEA. Written as DNA, the CDR3 is TGCAGCGTTGAATGGGCAGGGGGTAGTGATACGCAGTATTTT. Translating gives CSVEWAGGSDTQYF.

The V and J genes are TRBV19 and TRBJ2-5; a possible D gene is TRBD2 (6 bases). With 3 bases removed from V and 0 bases from J, the gap between germline ends came to 8 bases. CDR3 length equals 14 residues. Germline lookup yields CDR1 LNHDA and CDR2 SQIVND (reference sequence). The CDR3 DNA follows: TGTGCCAGTAGTATGCGGGACCACCAAGAGACCCAGTACTTC. Translated: CASSMRDHQETQYF.

The chain joins TRBV7-8 to TRBJ1-6; D is unclear. The CDR3 spans 14 residues. Germline CDR1 and CDR2: SGHVS and FQNEAQ. V was clipped by 5 bases and J by 9 bases, with 14 bases between them. DNA of the CDR3: TGTGCCAGCAGCCGGGCAGTCGAGGGTTCACCCCTCCACTTT. This sequence encodes CASSRAVEGSPLHF.

The rearrangement links TRBV5-5 to TRBJ2-6, with TRBD1 matching over 9 bases. The germline V gene has CDR1 SGHKS and CDR2 YYEKEE (reference sequence). This CDR3 comprises 13 residues. V was clipped by 4 bases and J by 11 bases; unmatched bases: 4. The CDR3 DNA is TGTGCCAGCAGCCCCGGGACAGGGTACGTCCTGACTTTC. It codes for CASSPGTGYVLTF.